This T cell receptor (beta chain) was sequenced in a study of cytomegalovirus exposure and HLA in healthy donors. Study results and limitations: According to the study, some 160 TCR beta chains were cytomegalovirus-associated.

About this clone itself: The antigen is undetermined.

The donors were members of the roughly 120-subject validation cohort (separate from the approximately 670-subject first cohort). This CDR3 is 16 amino acids long. Germline CDR1 LGHNA, CDR2 YNFKEQ. V trimming: 4 bases; J trimming: 9 bases; junction bases outside the gene matches: 12. The repertoire was sequenced with immunoSEQ multiplex PCR; TCRdb's copy has only in-frame clones and lacks some. The repertoire has approximately 170,000 clones, 70% to 90% of them found once; the top ten carry approximately 2.4%. Sequencing was done on a sample of PBMCs. The clonotype comes from a young man in good health and CMV-seropositive. The chain is built from TRBV4-2 and TRBJ2-1, with 10 nucleotides matching TRBD1. CDR3 residues: CASSRATGGAEGEQFF. In DNA, the CDR3 is TGTGCCAGCAGCCGAGCGACAGGGGGCGCTGAGGGTGAGCAGTTCTTC.